Sequencing of this TCR beta chain was carried out in a study of cytomegalovirus exposure and HLA in healthy donors. Study-level points and caveats: There were approximately 150 TCR beta chains listed as cytomegalovirus-associated. Per a prior analysis, the majority of TCR beta V segments were productive roughly 90% or roughly 30% of the time. CMV serostatus was the sole immune exposure data available.

Per germline, CDR1 LGHNT and CDR2 FRNRAP. Trimming at V came to 0 bases and at J to 5 bases, leaving 12 bases not matched to a gene. The CDR3 is 19 amino acids. PCR involved 60 Vbeta and 13 Jbeta primers. Assay: immunoSEQ multiplex PCR; the TCRdb copy retains only in-frame clones and omits some. The table shows 95,000 to 100,000 clones, with about 70% occurring only once. In regard to this clone: Antigen specificity is unknown.

The chain uses TRBV12-5 and TRBJ2-3; 12 nucleotides match TRBD2. The clonotype originates from a human donor in good health. The sample comprised PBMCs. In nucleotides, the CDR3 is TGTGCTAGTGGTTTGGTACGGACTAGCGGGAACCCTACGGGAGATACGCAGTATTTT. Amino acid sequence: CASGLVRTSGNPTGDTQYF.